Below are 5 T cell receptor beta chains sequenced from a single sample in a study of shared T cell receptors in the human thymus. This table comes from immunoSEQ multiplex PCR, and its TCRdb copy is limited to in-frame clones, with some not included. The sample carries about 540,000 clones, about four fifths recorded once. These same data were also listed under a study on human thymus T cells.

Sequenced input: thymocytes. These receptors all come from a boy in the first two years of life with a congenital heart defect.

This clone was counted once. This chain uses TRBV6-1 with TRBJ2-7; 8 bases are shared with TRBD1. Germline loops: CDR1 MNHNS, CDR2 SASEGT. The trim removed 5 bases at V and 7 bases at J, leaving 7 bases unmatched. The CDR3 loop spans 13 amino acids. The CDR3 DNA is TGTGCCAGCAGTACAGGGGGGATGGGGGAGCAGTACTTC. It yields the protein CASSTGGMGEQYF.

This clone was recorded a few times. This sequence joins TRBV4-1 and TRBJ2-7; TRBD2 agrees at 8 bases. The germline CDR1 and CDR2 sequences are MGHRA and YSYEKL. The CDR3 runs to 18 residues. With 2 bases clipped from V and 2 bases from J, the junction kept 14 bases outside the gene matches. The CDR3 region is CASSQRDAIAGPTYEQYF. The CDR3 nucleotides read TGCGCCAGCAGCCAACGAGACGCTATAGCGGGACCGACCTACGAGCAGTACTTC.

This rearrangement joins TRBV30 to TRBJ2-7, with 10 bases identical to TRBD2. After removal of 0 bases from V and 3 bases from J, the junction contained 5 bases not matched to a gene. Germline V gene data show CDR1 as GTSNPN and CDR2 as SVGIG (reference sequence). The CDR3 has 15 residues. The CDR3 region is CAWSVQREGGYEQYF. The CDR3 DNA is TGTGCCTGGAGTGTTCAGCGGGAGGGCGGCTACGAGCAGTACTTC.

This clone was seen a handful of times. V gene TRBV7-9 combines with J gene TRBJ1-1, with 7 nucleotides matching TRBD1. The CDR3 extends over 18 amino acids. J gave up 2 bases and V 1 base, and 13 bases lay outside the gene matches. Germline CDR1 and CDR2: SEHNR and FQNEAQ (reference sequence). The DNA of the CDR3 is TGTGCCAGCAGCTTAGGTCAGGGGGACTTGAGAGTTAACACTGAAGCTTTCTTT. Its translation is CASSLGQGDLRVNTEAFF.

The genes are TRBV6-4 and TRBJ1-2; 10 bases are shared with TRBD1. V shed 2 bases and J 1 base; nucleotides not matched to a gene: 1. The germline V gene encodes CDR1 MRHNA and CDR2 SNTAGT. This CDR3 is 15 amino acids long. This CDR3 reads CASSDRDRGNYGYTF. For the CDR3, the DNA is TGTGCCAGCAGTGACCGGGACAGGGGTAACTATGGCTACACCTTC.